In this sample, the clone carrying this T cell receptor (beta chain) turned up a few times. The data were taken from a study of blood T cell repertoires in COVID-19. In the original processing: Amplified reference gene primers provided the basis for estimating nucleated cell counts. Method: immunoSEQ multiplex PCR; TCRdb's copy keeps in-frame clones and lacks some. D and trimming were read from the DNA, whereas the V and J calls and clone size are those reported in that table. The data show approximately 150,000 clones, with 70% to 90% seen just once and 5% held by the top ten. Trimming left V 10 bases short and J 4 bases short, with 14 bases between. Germline assignment: CDR1 SGHTA and CDR2 FQGNSA. The CDR3 is 13 residues long.

Sequencing was done on a sample of peripheral blood. This receptor was taken from a woman aged 45-60 years with acute or convalescent COVID-19. The V gene is TRBV7-2, the J gene TRBJ1-5; D ambiguous. CDR3: CATSVGMNQPQHF. For the CDR3, the DNA is TGTGCCACCTCGGTCGGGATGAATCAGCCCCAGCATTTT.